The clone carrying this T cell receptor (beta chain) is a singleton in its sample. No antigen is known for it. Unique molecular identifiers featured in how the TCRbeta library was prepared. MiXCR, run by TCRdb on the PCR reads, gives a single entry per CDR3 protein. The sample records hundreds of thousands of distinct CDR3 sequences, 15% to 20% being singletons. This CDR3 region has 15 residues. Germline CDR1 LNHDA, CDR2 SQIVND (reference sequence). The germline V and J ends were trimmed by 2 bases and 5 bases, with 13 bases remaining between them. The data were taken from a study of T-cell reconstitution after alpha-beta-depleted transplantation in children. Study observations and caveats: Reportedly, alpha-beta T cells present about two months post-transplant originated from several hundred expanded clones of graft origin. One year after transplant, T-cell counts and diversity came mostly from newly produced T cells.

The sequence derives from a boy under two years old who had a stem cell transplant for Wiskott-Aldrich syndrome, so the T cells may come from the graft donor. This material consisted of PBMCs, mostly from graft donor cells, taken 360 days after TCRalphabeta/CD19-depleted stem cell transplant. The J gene is TRBJ2-1, the V gene TRBV19; D may be TRBD1 (5 bases). The CDR3 sequence: CASSISVPRDNEQFF. The CDR3 DNA reads as TGTGCCAGTAGTATATCAGTGCCCAGGGACAATGAGCAGTTCTTC.